This T cell receptor beta chain was recovered during a study of vaccination effects on CD4 cells after COVID-19. About the study: Samples came 142 and 148 days after COVID-19 diagnosis, before vaccination. Whole-study findings and limits: Whether induced by infection or by vaccine, clones showed marked clonal contraction late after vaccination.

Using immunoSEQ multiplex PCR, the repertoire was profiled, and TCRdb retains in-frame clones only, with some absent. The sample comprises nearly 45,000 clones, approximately 77% of which are singletons, and 25% to 30% rests with the top ten. As to this clone: No antigen is known for it.

Before any sequencing was done, the ViraFEST assay used viral peptide pools to expand antigen-specific CD4+ T cells. Following an approximately 9-day culture, CD4+ T cells were purified. This individual contracted SARS-CoV-2 between March and December 2020, as verified by PCR. For each well, some 1.9 million PBMC were cultured with around 10 IU/ml IL-2 and approximately 10 ug/ml peptides. Half-medium replacement with IL-2 medium occurred on days 3 and 7. V was pared by 5 bases and J by 2 bases, with 3 bases between. Per germline, CDR1 MRHNA and CDR2 SNTAGT. The CDR3 totals 12 residues. The J gene is TRBJ2-2, the V gene TRBV6-4; no clear D gene. The TCR sequence derives from a human donor who had a prior SARS-CoV-2 infection. The sequences come from CD4+ T cells from PBMCs cultured with a peptide pool, collected before COVID-19 vaccination. The CDR3 DNA reads as TGTGCCAGCAGTCCCAACACCGGGGAGCTGTTTTTT. Its protein is CASSPNTGELFF.